The 32 T cell receptor beta chains listed next were all sequenced from one sample in a study of shared clonotypes between healthy human individuals. The data were produced by immunoSEQ multiplex PCR, yet TCRdb's version contains in-frame clones alone and is incomplete. The table lists fewer than 2.5 million clones, over 85% of them singletons, with approximately 0.35% in the top ten. The material sequenced was naive CD4+ T cells from PBMCs. Subset: CD45RA+ positively selected. Receptor source: a man aged 18 to 30 in good health. Some clones in this sample may be carry-over from other donors' samples.

The V gene is TRBV10-3, the J gene TRBJ2-1; 14 bases fit TRBD2. CDR3 size: 16 residues. V lost 3 bases and J lost 7; bases outside the gene matches: 5. From germline, CDR1 is ENHRY and CDR2 SYGVKD. This CDR3 reads CAISDLTSGRGNEQFF. CDR3 bases: TGTGCCATCAGTGACCTGACTAGCGGGAGGGGAAATGAGCAGTTCTTC.

The chain links TRBV28 to TRBJ1-4; the D gene is possibly TRBD1 (5 bases). This CDR3 is 14 amino acids long. Germline loops: CDR1 MDHEN, CDR2 SYDVKM. Trimming cost V 3 bases and J 7 bases, with 12 bases left between them. CDR3 protein: CASSLVGRSEKLFF. DNA for the CDR3: TGTGCCAGCAGTTTGGTGGGGCGGAGTGAAAAACTGTTTTTT.

This clone was picked up one time. The V call is TRBV10-3, the J call TRBJ2-1; D not resolved. Germline CDR1 and CDR2: ENHRY and SYGVKD. Trimming took 8 bases from V and 5 from J, leaving 16 bases between them. The CDR3 is made up of 14 amino acids. The CDR3 nucleotides read TGTGCCATCGGATCCGCCAGAAGGGACAATGAGCAGTTCTTC. Residues: CAIGSARRDNEQFF.

The chain joins TRBV7-2 to TRBJ2-2, with D maybe TRBD2 (5 bases). The length of the CDR3 is 15 residues. From germline, CDR1 is SGHTA and CDR2 FQGNSA. Trimming shortened V by 3 bases and J by 5 bases, and 13 bases separated the two germline ends. CDR3 loop: CASSFSSHRTGELFF. The CDR3 nucleotides read TGTGCCAGCAGCTTTTCTAGCCATAGGACCGGGGAGCTGTTTTTT.

The gene calls are TRBV19 and TRBJ2-7; D gene unclear. V was trimmed by 3 bases and J by 0 bases, leaving 12 bases between them. The CDR3 runs 15 residues. Germline V gives CDR1 LNHDA, CDR2 SQIVND (reference sequence). This CDR3 is CASSIRQQYSYEQYF. The CDR3 region has the DNA TGTGCCAGTAGTATTCGTCAGCAATACTCCTACGAGCAGTACTTC.

The chain is built from TRBV4-3 and TRBJ1-1; tentative D call: TRBD1 (5 bases). This CDR3 is 15 amino acids long. V was cut by 0 bases and J by 4 bases, with 12 bases left in between. The germline V gene has CDR1 LGHNA and CDR2 YSLEER. The DNA of the CDR3 is TGCGCCAGCAGCCAAGAGGCAGGGACGGGCACTGAAGCTTTCTTT. Its protein product is CASSQEAGTGTEAFF.

This clone was seen a few times. The genes are TRBV29-1 and TRBJ1-2, with D hard to call. CDR3 size: 13 residues. The V end lost 2 bases, the J end lost 7 bases, and 14 bases lay between the germline ends. The germline V gene encodes CDR1 SQVTM and CDR2 ANQGSEA. This CDR3 reads CSVEHSLAPGYTF. The CDR3 DNA reads as TGCAGCGTTGAACATTCCCTCGCTCCTGGCTACACCTTC.

The chain combines TRBV28 with TRBJ2-7, with 7 bases that match TRBD2. The CDR3 runs to 16 residues. V shed 5 bases and J 6 bases; nucleotides not matched to a gene: 16. The germline CDR1 and CDR2 sequences are MDHEN and SYDVKM. The CDR3 loop is CASSPRTRPRRGEQYF. CDR3 DNA sequence: TGTGCCAGCAGTCCACGGACTAGGCCCCGAAGGGGCGAGCAGTACTTC. The entire variable domain, with the rest obtained from reference TRBV28 and TRBJ2-7, is as follows: DVKVTQSSRYLVKRTGEKVFLECVQDMDHENMFWYRQDPGLGLRLIYFSYDVKMKEKGDIPEGYSVSREKKERFSLILESASTNQTSMYLCASSPRTRPRRGEQYFGPGTRLTVT.

This chain uses TRBV7-2 with TRBJ2-4; D might be TRBD1 or TRBD2, each matching 5 bases. The CDR3 is 16 amino acids. Germline V CDR1 and CDR2: SGHTA, FQGNSA. V lost 6 bases, J lost 1 base, and 16 bases lay in between. The CDR3 DNA reads TGTGCCAGCAGTAAAGGACAATCGGGGGCCAAAAACATTCAGTACTTC. Translating gives CASSKGQSGAKNIQYF.

The chain carries TRBV5-8 and TRBJ1-1; D not certain. Germline V CDR1 and CDR2: SGHTS, YDEGEE. The CDR3 is 13 residues long. The germline V and J ends were trimmed by 4 bases and 1 base, with 8 bases remaining between them. The CDR3 bases are TGTGCCAGCAGCCAGGACGGGAACACTGAAGCTTTCTTT. Translation: CASSQDGNTEAFF.

The chain recombines TRBV2 with TRBJ2-7; perhaps TRBD1 as D (6 bases). CDR1 and CDR2 (germline): SNHLY, FYNNEI. The V gene lost 6 bases and the J gene lost 0 bases, with 15 bases spanning the gap. The CDR3 loop spans 15 amino acids. CDR3 residues: CASRGSGQGSYEQYF. CDR3 nucleotide sequence: TGTGCCAGCAGGGGGTCGGGACAAGGCTCCTACGAGCAGTACTTC.

The rearrangement joins TRBV10-3 to TRBJ1-2; D perhaps matches TRBD1 (6 bases). V was cut by 2 bases and J by 4 bases, with 14 bases left in between. Germline values: CDR1 ENHRY, CDR2 SYGVKD. The CDR3 runs 15 residues. CDR3 loop: CAISEPGARIYGYTF. CDR3 nucleotides: TGTGCCATCAGTGAGCCAGGGGCGCGGATCTATGGCTACACCTTC.

The rearrangement uses TRBV7-6 and TRBJ1-3; 8 nucleotides line up with TRBD1. This CDR3 comprises 16 residues. Germline values: CDR1 SGHVS, CDR2 FNYEAQ. The ends lost 5 bases at V and 1 base at J; junction bases unmatched: 7. Here the CDR3 DNA reads TGTGCCAGCAGCCTTGGACAGGGAAGATCTGGAAACACCATATATTTT. Amino acids: CASSLGQGRSGNTIYF.

The J gene is TRBJ2-2, the V gene TRBV21-1; TRBD2, the D gene given by the table, was not confirmed from the DNA. TRBV21-1 is termed a pseudogene. The CDR3 runs 16 residues. Written as DNA, the CDR3 is TGTGCCAGCAGCAGACAACAGGGCCCACTAGCGGGGGAGCTGTTTTTT. It is translated as CASSRQQGPLAGELFF.

The chain has TRBV28 and TRBJ2-3, with a weak D call TRBD2 (5 bases). Germline V gene sequence: CDR1 MDHEN, CDR2 SYDVKM. This CDR3 contains 13 residues. DNA for the CDR3: TGTGCGTCATTTTCCAAGACTATAGATACGCAGTATTTT. This gives the protein CASFSKTIDTQYF.

The chain joins TRBV4-1 to TRBJ2-7; D might be TRBD1 or TRBD2, each matching 5 bases. Trimming removed 2 bases at V and 5 bases at J, with 16 bases between. CDR1 is MGHRA, CDR2 YSYEKL, per germline. The length of the CDR3 is 15 residues. The CDR3 reads CASSQNPGRINEQYF. The DNA for the CDR3 is TGCGCCAGCAGCCAAAACCCGGGACGTATAAACGAGCAGTACTTC.

V usage is TRBV28 and J usage is TRBJ1-2; no clear D gene. The CDR3 runs 12 residues. Trimming stripped 3 bases from V and 6 bases from J, with 8 bases between. Germline V gives CDR1 MDHEN, CDR2 SYDVKM. CDR3 DNA: TGTGCCAGCAGTTTGCCAGAGGATGGCTACACCTTC. Translation gives CASSLPEDGYTF.

To note about this clone: The same CDR3 can be traced to other DNA sequences in this sample. The chain combines TRBV9 with TRBJ1-2, with D unresolved. The CDR3 loop spans 12 amino acids. V gave up 2 bases and J gave up 4 bases, with 6 bases separating them. Germline-derived CDR1 and CDR2 are SGDLS and YYNGEE. CDR3 in amino acids: CASSVGVYGYTF. CDR3 nucleotides: TGTGCCAGCAGCGTTGGGGTCTATGGCTACACCTTC.

The CDR3 DNA follows: TGTGCCAGCAGCCAGGGACACAGCAATCAGCCCCAGCATTTT. Translation: CASSQGHSNQPQHF. The J gene is TRBJ1-5, the V gene TRBV6-1; possible D gene TRBD1, 6 bases. V was shortened by 6 bases and J by 1 base, with 10 bases between the two germline ends. This CDR3 comprises 14 residues. Per germline, CDR1 MNHNS and CDR2 SASEGT.

V and J are TRBV5-6 and TRBJ1-4; no definite D call. The ends were cut back, 0 bases at V and 7 bases at J, with 13 bases in the middle. The CDR3 runs 15 residues. Germline V gene data show CDR1 as SGHDT and CDR2 as YYEEEE. The CDR3 protein is CASSLGKPWGEKLFF. For the CDR3, the DNA is TGTGCCAGCAGCTTGGGGAAGCCGTGGGGTGAAAAACTGTTTTTT.

V and J are TRBV7-2 and TRBJ1-2; D perhaps matches TRBD1 (5 bases). Germline CDR1 and CDR2: SGHTA and FQGNSA. The CDR3 loop spans 17 amino acids. V gave up 2 bases and J gave up 6 bases, with 22 bases separating them. CDR3 sequence reads: CASSLPGTPSLGHGYTF. CDR3 DNA sequence: TGTGCCAGCAGCTTACCGGGGACCCCTTCCCTCGGGCATGGCTACACCTTC.

The J gene is TRBJ2-2, the V gene TRBV18; 14 bases fit TRBD2. Looked up from germline, CDR1 is KGHSH and CDR2 is LQKENI. The trim removed 5 bases at V and 5 bases at J, leaving 10 bases unmatched. This CDR3 region has 18 residues. In DNA form, the CDR3 reads TGTGCCAGCTCAAAACCGGGACTAGCGGGAGTAGGAACCGGGGAGCTGTTTTTT. It translates to CASSKPGLAGVGTGELFF.

The chain uses TRBV9 and TRBJ2-1; D not certain. The CDR3 spans 13 residues. The V and J ends lost 0 bases and 10 bases respectively, with 11 bases between them. CDR1 is SGDLS, CDR2 YYNGEE, per germline. The CDR3 loop reads CASSVGVSAEQFF. Written as DNA, the CDR3 is TGTGCCAGCAGCGTAGGAGTGTCGGCAGAGCAGTTCTTC. Together with reference TRBV9 and TRBJ2-1, the CDR3 gives the full variable domain: DSGVTQTPKHLITATGQRVTLRCSPRSGDLSVYWYQQSLDQGLQFLIQYYNGEERAKGNILERFSAQQFPDLHSELNLSSLELGDSALYFCASSVGVSAEQFFGPGTRLTVL.

This clone was observed once. The J gene is TRBJ2-1, the V gene TRBV5-8, with D perhaps TRBD2 (6 bases). The CDR3 extends over 16 amino acids. Per the germline V gene, CDR1 is SGHTS and CDR2 is YDEGEE. With 3 bases removed from V and 3 bases from J, the gap between germline ends came to 16 bases. CDR3 region: CASSSTTSKNYNEQFF. DNA for the CDR3: TGTGCCAGCAGCTCCACCACTAGCAAAAACTACAATGAGCAGTTCTTC.

The chain joins TRBV6-1 to TRBJ1-1, with D unclear. Trimming left V 6 bases short and J 4 bases short, with 15 bases between. CDR3 size: 14 residues. The germline gives CDR1 MNHNS, CDR2 SASEGT. CDR3 nucleotides: TGTGCCAGCAGACACCGGGTCCTCAGCACTGAAGCTTTCTTT. This sequence encodes CASRHRVLSTEAFF.

As regards this clone: Other DNA variants within this sample encode the same CDR3. This chain connects TRBV7-3 to TRBJ2-3; tentatively, D is TRBD1 or TRBD2 (5 bases each). The germline V gene encodes CDR1 SGHTA and CDR2 FQGTGA. The CDR3 sequence is 15 residues long. The V end lost 1 base, the J end lost 4 bases, and 12 bases lay between the germline ends. As DNA, the CDR3 is TGTGCCAGCAGCTTAAGGGGCCAGGGAGCAGATACGCAGTATTTT. Residues: CASSLRGQGADTQYF.

This clone was seen only once. The V gene is TRBV5-8, the J gene TRBJ1-5; 11 bases fit TRBD1. Trimming cost V 3 bases and J 0 bases; bases outside gene matches: 11. The germline V gene encodes CDR1 SGHTS and CDR2 YDEGEE. The CDR3 has 19 amino acids. The chain's CDR3 is CASSSTGTGGFYSNQPQHF. In DNA, the CDR3 is TGTGCCAGCAGCTCGACCGGGACAGGGGGGTTTTATAGCAATCAGCCCCAGCATTTT. The full variable domain, its missing parts supplied by reference TRBV5-8 and TRBJ1-5, is EAGVTQSPTHLIKTRGQQATLRCSPISGHTSVYWYQQALGLGLQFLLWYDEGEERNRGNFPPRFSGRQFPNYSSELNVNALELEDSALYLCASSSTGTGGFYSNQPQHFGDGTRLSIL.

The CDR3 DNA is TGTGCCACCAGCTCCCGACTAGCGGGATACACCGGGGAGCTGTTTTTT. Translated, it gives CATSSRLAGYTGELFF. The chain combines TRBV15 with TRBJ2-2; 11 bases fit TRBD2. The CDR3 covers 16 residues. Germline values: CDR1 LNHNV, CDR2 YYDKDF (reference sequence). The V segment lost 5 bases and the J segment 3 bases; nucleotides outside the gene matches: 5.

This chain uses TRBV7-2 with TRBJ1-2; the D gene is possibly TRBD1 (6 bases). CDR1 is SGHTA and CDR2 is FQGNSA in the germline V gene. The CDR3 loop spans 15 amino acids. V gave up 5 bases and J gave up 0 bases, with 13 bases separating them. This CDR3 is CASSELYRANYGYTF. In DNA, the CDR3 is TGTGCCAGCAGCGAGCTTTACAGGGCTAACTATGGCTACACCTTC.

The V call is TRBV6-6, the J call TRBJ1-2, with 7 bases matching TRBD1. Germline V gene data show CDR1 as MNHNY and CDR2 as SVGAGI (reference sequence). V dropped 5 bases and J dropped 3; count of bases not matched to a gene: 9. This CDR3 spans 15 amino acids. The CDR3 nucleotides read TGTGCCAGCAGTACCCCCACGACAGGGTACTATGGCTACACCTTC. It translates to CASSTPTTGYYGYTF.

The chain carries TRBV7-8 and TRBJ2-1; the D gene is possibly TRBD2 (6 bases). Germline CDR1 reads SGHVS; CDR2 reads FQNEAQ. The CDR3 covers 13 residues. The germline V and J ends were trimmed by 1 base and 7 bases, with 8 bases remaining between them. CDR3 nucleotide sequence: TGTGCCAGCAGCTTAGGGAGGGATAATGAGCAGTTCTTC. Translating it yields CASSLGRDNEQFF. Supplemented by reference TRBV7-8 and TRBJ2-1, the full variable domain reads GAGVSQSPRYKVAKRGQDVALRCDPISGHVSLFWYQQALGQGPEFLTYFQNEAQLDKSGLPSDRFFAERPEGSVSTLKIQRTQQEDSAVYLCASSLGRDNEQFFGPGTRLTVL.

The count of this clone is one. Here the CDR3 DNA reads TGTGCCAGCAGTCGATCCCAGGGGGCGGTTAATGAGCAGTTCTTC. Its protein is CASSRSQGAVNEQFF. This chain links TRBV6-6 with TRBJ2-1; 8 nucleotides align to TRBD1. CDR1 is MNHNY, CDR2 SVGAGI, per germline (reference sequence). Germline trimming cut 5 bases from V and 7 bases from J; bases unmatched to any gene: 10. The CDR3 extends over 15 amino acids.